The 19 T cell receptor beta chains below come from one sample, sequenced in a study of blood T cell repertoires in COVID-19. Assay: immunoSEQ multiplex PCR; the TCRdb copy retains only in-frame clones and omits some. This sample yields about 440,000 clones, of which about 91% are seen a single time; 10% to 15% belongs to the top ten. Material for sequencing was peripheral blood. The receptors derive from a woman aged 50 to 60 with COVID-19, enrolled during active disease.

This clone occurred a few times. This chain uses TRBV12-3 or TRBV12-4 with TRBJ1-2; D unclear. This CDR3 has 11 amino acids. V dropped 4 bases and J dropped 5 bases, with 5 bases sitting between them. CDR3 bases: TGTGCCAGCAGTTCCAGTTATGGCTACACCTTC. It codes for CASSSSYGYTF.

The chain links TRBV19 to TRBJ2-2; 8 bases are a match to TRBD1. The J segment lost 4 bases and the V segment lost 3 bases, leaving 4 bases of the junction unmatched. CDR3 length: 15 residues. Germline-derived CDR1 and CDR2 are LNHDA and SQIVND (reference sequence). Here the CDR3 reads CASSMIRGRTGELFF. The CDR3 nucleotides read TGTGCCAGTAGTATGATCAGGGGGCGCACCGGGGAGCTGTTTTTT.

The chain uses TRBV11-2 and TRBJ2-3; 9 bases match TRBD1. The CDR3 extends over 14 amino acids. With V trimmed by 5 bases and J by 8 bases, 8 bases remained unmatched. Germline V gene sequence: CDR1 SGHAT, CDR2 FQNNGV. This CDR3 reads CASSLRQGDSTQYF. The CDR3 DNA sequence: TGTGCCAGCAGCCTCAGACAGGGGGACAGTACGCAGTATTTT.

The V call is TRBV18, the J call TRBJ1-1, with 7 bases matching TRBD1. J gave up 11 bases and V 3 bases, and 6 bases lay outside the gene matches. The CDR3 has 12 amino acids. Germline CDR1 KGHSH, CDR2 LQKENI. The CDR3 is CASSPGQRVAFF. In DNA, the CDR3 is TGTGCCAGCTCACCGGGACAGAGGGTTGCTTTCTTT. The entire variable domain, with the rest obtained from reference TRBV18 and TRBJ1-1, is as follows: NAGVMQNPRHLVRRRGQEARLRCSPMKGHSHVYWYRQLPEEGLKFMVYLQKENIIDESGMPKERFSAEFPKEGPSILRIQQVVRGDSAAYFCASSPGQRVAFFGQGTRLTVV.

The chain joins TRBV27 to TRBJ2-7; D is perhaps TRBD2 (6 bases). Germline assignment: CDR1 MNHEY and CDR2 SMNVEV (reference sequence). This CDR3 region has 14 residues. The V end lost 10 bases, the J end lost 3 bases, and 19 bases lay between the germline ends. Here the CDR3 reads CATNNGGANYEQYF. CDR3 nucleotide sequence: TGTGCCACCAACAACGGAGGGGCTAACTACGAGCAGTACTTC.

The count of this clone is one. V is TRBV5-8 and J is TRBJ1-1; unclear D gene. Germline loops: CDR1 SGHTS, CDR2 YDEGEE. Trimming pared 3 bases from V and 1 base from J, leaving 4 bases between. The CDR3 contains 12 residues. CDR3 DNA: TGTGCCAGCAGCTCCAGGAACACTGAAGCTTTCTTT. Translating gives CASSSRNTEAFF. Together with reference TRBV5-8 and TRBJ1-1, the CDR3 gives the full variable domain: EAGVTQSPTHLIKTRGQQATLRCSPISGHTSVYWYQQALGLGLQFLLWYDEGEERNRGNFPPRFSGRQFPNYSSELNVNALELEDSALYLCASSSRNTEAFFGQGTRLTVV.

This sequence joins TRBV27 and TRBJ1-1; tentatively, D is TRBD1 (6 bases). CDR1 is MNHEY and CDR2 is SMNVEV in the germline V gene (reference sequence). V was cut by 8 bases and J by 0 bases, with 16 bases left in between. The CDR3 is 15 residues long. The CDR3 DNA reads as TGTGCCAGCGGTCTCGGGACACTTATGAACACTGAAGCTTTCTTT. This encodes CASGLGTLMNTEAFF.

The rearrangement links TRBV6-7 to TRBJ1-1, with TRBD1 matching over 7 bases. TRBV6-7 is an open reading frame whose function is uncertain. V gave up 2 bases and J gave up 3 bases; unmatched junction bases: 15. This CDR3 has 18 amino acids. The CDR3: CASSYTCSGGVEDTEAFF. DNA for the CDR3: TGTGCCAGCAGTTACACTTGCTCAGGGGGTGTAGAAGACACTGAAGCTTTCTTT.

The chain has TRBV6-5 and TRBJ2-3; possibly TRBD1 for D (5 bases). This CDR3 spans 15 amino acids. Germline CDR1 is MNHEY and CDR2 is SVGAGI. Between the trimmed V and J ends, which lost 4 bases and 0 bases, there was a span of 11 bases. This CDR3 is CASSSQGHSTDTQYF. CDR3 DNA: TGTGCCAGCAGTTCCCAGGGTCATAGCACAGATACGCAGTATTTT.

The CDR3 region is CASSGGQPNSYEQYF. The CDR3 coding sequence is TGTGCCAGCAGCGGAGGACAGCCAAACTCCTACGAGCAGTACTTC. The chain is built from TRBV6-5 and TRBJ2-7; perhaps TRBD1 as D (6 bases). Trimming took 6 bases from V and 0 from J, leaving 15 bases between them. Germline V gives CDR1 MNHEY, CDR2 SVGAGI. The CDR3 totals 15 residues.

The rearrangement joins TRBV19 to TRBJ1-2; D remains ambiguous. Germline CDR1 and CDR2: LNHDA and SQIVND (reference sequence). V lost 7 bases and J lost 0, with 24 bases in between. The CDR3 runs 18 residues. CDR3 amino acids: CASNRVGPRQISNYGYTF. The CDR3 bases are TGTGCCAGTAACCGCGTTGGGCCCCGTCAAATCTCTAACTATGGCTACACCTTC.

This chain uses TRBV27 with TRBJ2-6; 8 nucleotides match TRBD1. Losses at the gene ends were 3 bases for V and 0 bases for J; bases not matched to a gene: 7. This CDR3 comprises 18 residues. The germline V gene has CDR1 MNHEY and CDR2 SMNVEV (reference sequence). The CDR3 here is CASSLLGQDYSGANVLTF. CDR3 nucleotides: TGTGCCAGCAGTTTGCTGGGACAGGACTACTCTGGGGCCAACGTCCTGACTTTC. The full variable domain, completed using reference TRBV27 and TRBJ2-6, is EAQVTQNPRYLITVTGKKLTVTCSQNMNHEYMSWYRQDPGLGLRQIYYSMNVEVTDKGDVPEGYKVSRKEKRNFPLILESPSPNQTSLYFCASSLLGQDYSGANVLTFGAGSRLTVL.

The gene calls are TRBV5-6 and TRBJ1-1, with a weak D call TRBD1 (5 bases). This CDR3 has 12 amino acids. Trimming took 4 bases from V and 9 from J, leaving 13 bases between them. Looked up from germline, CDR1 is SGHDT and CDR2 is YYEEEE. As DNA, the CDR3 is TGTGCCAGCAGCGAACGCAGGGTTAAAGCTTTCTTT. This codes for CASSERRVKAFF. Full variable domain (missing parts from reference TRBV5-6 and TRBJ1-1): DAGVTQSPTHLIKTRGQQVTLRCSPKSGHDTVSWYQQALGQGPQFIFQYYEEEERQRGNFPDRFSGHQFPNYSSELNVNALLLGDSALYLCASSERRVKAFFGQGTRLTVV.

This chain uses TRBV2 with TRBJ1-5; TRBD1 matches 7 bases. The germline CDR1 and CDR2 sequences are SNHLY and FYNNEI. Germline trimming cut 5 bases from V and 4 bases from J; bases unmatched to any gene: 5. CDR3 length: 14 amino acids. CDR3 loop: CASSMGQPNQPQHF. The CDR3 nucleotides read TGTGCCAGCAGTATGGGACAGCCAAATCAGCCCCAGCATTTT.

This sequence joins TRBV29-1 and TRBJ1-2, with D unresolved. Trimming pared 7 bases from V and 0 bases from J, leaving 21 bases between. Germline V gene sequence: CDR1 SQVTM, CDR2 ANQGSEA. The CDR3 consists of 16 residues. This CDR3 is CSGGGGDPVSNYGYTF. The CDR3 nucleotides are TGCAGCGGAGGAGGTGGTGATCCAGTCTCTAACTATGGCTACACCTTC.

This clone was recorded only once. This chain uses TRBV5-5 with TRBJ1-4; no definite D call. The V gene's germline CDR1 is SGHKS and CDR2 YYEKEE (reference sequence). This CDR3 contains 19 residues. V was trimmed by 0 bases and J by 0 bases, leaving 18 bases between them. CDR3 sequence: CASSLVGVGKRATNEKLFF. The CDR3 nucleotides read TGTGCCAGCAGCTTGGTGGGAGTGGGGAAGAGGGCAACTAATGAAAAACTGTTTTTT.

The rearrangement joins TRBV6-5 to TRBJ2-1; D is unresolved. Deletions cut 6 bases from V and 6 bases from J, with 9 bases between. CDR1 is MNHEY, CDR2 SVGAGI, per germline. This CDR3 has 12 amino acids. CDR3 nucleotide sequence: TGTGCCAGCAGGGCTTCAATCAATGAGCAGTTCTTC. Translated, it gives CASRASINEQFF.

The rearrangement uses TRBV9 and TRBJ2-7; 8 bases fit TRBD2. Germline V lookup: CDR1 SGDLS, CDR2 YYNGEE. V was clipped by 0 bases and J by 6 bases; unmatched bases: 2. The CDR3 is 13 amino acids. The CDR3 loop is CASSVVAGGEQYF. The CDR3 coding sequence is TGTGCCAGCAGCGTAGTGGCGGGGGGCGAGCAGTACTTC.

The chain combines TRBV30 with TRBJ1-2; D possibly corresponds to TRBD1 (6 bases). This CDR3 has 11 residues. V gave up 6 bases and J gave up 9 bases, with 14 bases separating them. CDR1 and CDR2 from the germline V gene are GTSNPN and SVGIG (reference sequence). The CDR3 loop is CACNRERSYTF. In DNA form, the CDR3 reads TGTGCCTGCAACAGGGAGAGAAGCTACACCTTC.